Shown below are 24 T cell receptor beta chains from a single sample sequenced in a study of T cells in localized non-small cell lung cancer. TCRdb's table, derived via immunoSEQ multiplex PCR, lists solely in-frame clones and lacks some. The sample lists about 9,800 clones; around 41% were seen once. Sequencing used lymph node tissue, obtained before any cancer treatment. The receptors shown here come from a woman aged 35 to 69 with stage I lung adenocarcinoma.

The chain carries TRBV18 and TRBJ2-5, with D perhaps matching TRBD1 (6 bases). The CDR3 extends over 14 amino acids. The germline V gene encodes CDR1 KGHSH and CDR2 LQKENI. With 7 bases removed from V and 1 base from J, the gap between germline ends came to 13 bases. CDR3 loop: CASLPDRIQETQYF. Written as DNA, the CDR3 is TGTGCCAGCTTACCCGACAGGATCCAAGAGACCCAGTACTTC.

This clone was detected once. This chain links TRBV11-3 with TRBJ2-7, with 8 bases that match TRBD2. Germline trimming cut 3 bases from V and 7 bases from J; bases unmatched to any gene: 11. Germline CDR1 and CDR2: SGHNT and YENEEA. There are 15 residues in the CDR3. The CDR3 DNA reads as TGTGCCAGCAGCTTTGCCAGCGGGGGATCGATAGAGCAGTACTTC. Residues: CASSFASGGSIEQYF.

This clone appeared once. The CDR3 reads CSVDDRVGGYTF. DNA for the CDR3: TGCAGCGTTGATGACAGGGTAGGAGGCTACACCTTC. The chain has TRBV29-1 and TRBJ1-2, with 7 bases matching TRBD1. Per the germline V gene, CDR1 is SQVTM and CDR2 is ANQGSEA. The CDR3 extends over 12 amino acids. The J segment lost 8 bases and the V segment lost 3 bases, leaving 6 bases of the junction unmatched.

V and J are TRBV19 and TRBJ1-2, with 10 bases matching TRBD1. The CDR3 spans 16 residues. Per the germline V gene, CDR1 is LNHDA and CDR2 is SQIVND (reference sequence). V lost 3 bases and J lost 7; bases outside the gene matches: 11. In nucleotides, the CDR3 is TGTGCCAGTAGTATTCTACTGGGACAGGGGTTTGGTGGCTACACCTTC. Translating it yields CASSILLGQGFGGYTF.

This clone was counted a few times. This rearrangement joins TRBV8-2 to TRBJ1-6. TRBV8-2 is assigned pseudogene status. This CDR3 contains 13 residues. This chain's CDR3 is CASSVSGNSPLHF. The CDR3 coding sequence is TGTGCCAGCAGTGTCAGCGGCAATTCACCCCTCCACTTT.

This clone has more than one count but fewer than ten. V usage is TRBV9 and J usage is TRBJ1-5; no clear D. V was shortened by 3 bases and J by 7 bases, with 14 bases between the two germline ends. CDR1 and CDR2 (germline): SGDLS, YYNGEE. CDR3 length: 14 residues. The CDR3 nucleotides are TGTGCCAGCAGCGCAGAAGGGAGCAGCCAGCCCCAGCATTTT. Translation gives CASSAEGSSQPQHF.

The chain combines TRBV19 with TRBJ1-6; the match to TRBD1 covers 12 bases. V gave up 4 bases and J gave up 1 base; unmatched junction bases: 2. There are 17 residues in the CDR3. Germline V CDR1 and CDR2: LNHDA, SQIVND (reference sequence). In DNA form, the CDR3 reads TGTGCCAGTAGTAGGGGACAGGGGGCTTCCTATAATTCACCCCTCCACTTT. Its protein is CASSRGQGASYNSPLHF.

In this sample, this clone turned up a few times. The chain is built from TRBV6-8 and TRBJ2-2, with unresolved D. This CDR3 has 14 residues. V was cut by 0 bases and J by 3 bases, with 5 bases left in between. Germline lookup yields CDR1 MNHGY and CDR2 SAAAGT. CDR3 in DNA: TGTGCCAGCAGTTACTCGGACGACACCGGGGAGCTGTTTTTT. Amino acid sequence: CASSYSDDTGELFF.

This clone was seen once. The chain combines TRBV15 with TRBJ2-7; 9 bases are shared with TRBD1. Germline-derived CDR1 and CDR2 are LNHNV and YYDKDF (reference sequence). With V trimmed by 3 bases and J by 2 bases, 8 bases remained unmatched. The CDR3 is made up of 16 amino acids. This CDR3 reads CATSSALRTGAYEQYF. The CDR3 coding sequence is TGTGCCACCAGCAGCGCCCTCCGGACAGGGGCCTACGAGCAGTACTTC.

This chain joins TRBV11-3 and TRBJ2-6, with TRBD1 as a possible D gene (5 bases). There are 18 residues in the CDR3. Looked up from germline, CDR1 is SGHNT and CDR2 is YENEEA. Trimming took off 1 base at V and 0 bases at J, with 13 bases between the two ends. This CDR3 reads CASSLGLQVNSGANVLTF. In nucleotides, the CDR3 is TGTGCCAGCAGCTTAGGTCTACAGGTTAACTCTGGGGCCAACGTCCTGACTTTC.

The chain uses TRBV6-8 and TRBJ1-4; 7 nucleotides align to TRBD1. This CDR3 is built from 14 residues. Germline V lookup: CDR1 MNHGY, CDR2 SAAAGT. V lost 5 bases and J lost 6; bases outside the gene matches: 6. CDR3 sequence reads: CASSDREADEKLFF. CDR3 in DNA: TGTGCCAGCAGTGACAGGGAGGCGGATGAAAAACTGTTTTTT.

The table lists this clone with a few counts. CDR3 sequence (DNA): TGTGCCAGCAGTGAATACGCCCGACAGGGGCAAGATCAGCCCCAGCATTTT. Translated: CASSEYARQGQDQPQHF. The genes are TRBV13 and TRBJ1-5, with TRBD1 matching over 8 bases. Germline CDR1 and CDR2: PRHDT and FYEKMQ (reference sequence). The ends lost 6 bases at V and 5 bases at J; junction bases unmatched: 15. The CDR3 covers 17 residues.

The chain employs TRBV18 and TRBJ1-1; D uncertain. Trimming left V 1 base short and J 0 bases short, with 9 bases between. This CDR3 has 15 residues. Germline CDR1 and CDR2: KGHSH and LQKENI. CDR3 region: CASSPLEGLNTEAFF. CDR3 nucleotides: TGTGCCAGCTCACCACTAGAAGGGCTGAACACTGAAGCTTTCTTT. Drawing the rest from reference TRBV18 and TRBJ1-1, the complete variable domain is NAGVMQNPRHLVRRRGQEARLRCSPMKGHSHVYWYRQLPEEGLKFMVYLQKENIIDESGMPKERFSAEFPKEGPSILRIQQVVRGDSAAYFCASSPLEGLNTEAFFGQGTRLTVV.

The rearrangement joins TRBV15 to TRBJ1-2, with D possibly matching TRBD1 (6 bases). The CDR3 is 16 amino acids. V was trimmed by 2 bases and J by 0 bases, leaving 13 bases between them. Germline CDR1 is LNHNV and CDR2 is YYDKDF (reference sequence). The CDR3, as DNA: TGTGCCACCAGCAGAACGACAGGCGCCTCTAACTATGGCTACACCTTC. The encoded protein is CATSRTTGASNYGYTF.

This clone was counted between two and nine times. The observed sequence ends 1 residue before the CDR3 terminus, with the missing tail filled in from the germline J gene. This rearrangement joins TRBV6-1 to TRBJ2-3; perhaps TRBD1 as D (6 bases). This CDR3 is built from 15 residues. The V gene's germline CDR1 is MNHNS and CDR2 SASEGT. The V gene lost 1 base and the J gene lost 7 bases, with 15 bases spanning the gap. The CDR3 sequence: CASSEENRAQHTQYF. Partial CDR3 DNA: TGTGCCAGCAGTGAAGAAAACAGGGCCCAACATACGCAGTAT.

The chain has TRBV10-2 and TRBJ1-1; no clear D gene. V lost 6 bases and J 1 base, leaving 6 bases between the germline ends. This CDR3 comprises 12 residues. From germline, CDR1 is WSHSY and CDR2 SAAADI. The CDR3 is CASRRPNTEAFF. The CDR3 DNA is TGCGCCAGCAGACGGCCGAACACTGAAGCTTTCTTT.

CDR3 region: CASTSAEGTGELMRGYTF. In DNA form, the CDR3 reads TGTGCCAGCACCTCAGCGGAGGGGACAGGGGAATTGATGCGGGGCTACACCTTC. The V and J genes are TRBV25-1 and TRBJ1-2; 10 nucleotides agree with TRBD1. This CDR3 has 18 amino acids. Unmatched junction bases numbered 22, after V lost 7 bases and J lost 8 bases. Germline lookup yields CDR1 MGHDK and CDR2 SYGVNS.

The V and J genes are TRBV5-1 and TRBJ1-1; maybe TRBD1 (5 bases). The CDR3 covers 14 residues. Germline CDR1 reads SGHRS; CDR2 reads YFSETQ. Trimming removed 4 bases at V and 0 bases at J, with 10 bases between. CDR3 bases: TGCGCCAGCAGCGAGACAGACTTGAACACTGAAGCTTTCTTT. Its translation is CASSETDLNTEAFF.

The rearrangement links TRBV19 to TRBJ1-3; D uncertain. V was clipped by 9 bases and J by 0 bases, with 6 bases between them. The length of the CDR3 is 12 residues. Germline V CDR1 and CDR2: LNHDA, SQIVND (reference sequence). CDR3 amino acids: CASRSSGNTIYF. The CDR3 DNA reads TGTGCCAGCCGAAGCTCTGGAAACACCATATATTTT.

The chain recombines TRBV11-3 with TRBJ1-5; D is unclear. The CDR3 is 15 residues long. The germline V gene has CDR1 SGHNT and CDR2 YENEEA. V was shortened by 3 bases and J by 0 bases, with 9 bases between the two germline ends. CDR3 DNA sequence: TGTGCCAGCAGCTTTCCCAGTTATAGCAATCAGCCCCAGCATTTT. It encodes CASSFPSYSNQPQHF.

This clone was counted a few times. V and J are TRBV18 and TRBJ2-7, with D perhaps TRBD1 or TRBD2 (5 bases each). V dropped 3 bases and J dropped 3 bases, with 9 bases sitting between them. Germline CDR1 reads KGHSH; CDR2 reads LQKENI. This CDR3 spans 13 amino acids. CDR3 amino acids: CASSPVGDYEQYF. As DNA, the CDR3 is TGTGCCAGCTCACCGGTGGGGGACTACGAGCAGTACTTC.

The V gene is TRBV11-3, the J gene TRBJ2-1; D is perhaps TRBD2 (7 bases). CDR1 SGHNT and CDR2 YENEEA come from the germline V gene. This CDR3 contains 16 residues. V lost 1 base and J lost 0, with 10 bases in between. In DNA form, the CDR3 reads TGTGCCAGCAGCTTAGTGGGGGGGCCCTCCTACAATGAGCAGTTCTTC. Translating gives CASSLVGGPSYNEQFF.

The chain combines TRBV6-8 with TRBJ1-1; D gene unclear. The CDR3 is made up of 13 amino acids. Germline loops: CDR1 MNHGY, CDR2 SAAAGT. Trimming stripped 9 bases from V and 0 bases from J, with 11 bases between. The CDR3 bases are TGTGCCAGTGGGAGGGCAATGAACACTGAAGCTTTCTTT. Protein product: CASGRAMNTEAFF.

The genes are TRBV19 and TRBJ2-7; a possible D gene is TRBD2 (7 bases). Germline loops: CDR1 LNHDA, CDR2 SQIVND (reference sequence). V was pared by 6 bases and J by 3 bases, with 18 bases between. There are 15 residues in the CDR3. CDR3 DNA sequence: TGTGCCAGTAGCCCGGCGGCAGGGGAGGGCTACGAGCAGTACTTC. Translated, it gives CASSPAAGEGYEQYF.